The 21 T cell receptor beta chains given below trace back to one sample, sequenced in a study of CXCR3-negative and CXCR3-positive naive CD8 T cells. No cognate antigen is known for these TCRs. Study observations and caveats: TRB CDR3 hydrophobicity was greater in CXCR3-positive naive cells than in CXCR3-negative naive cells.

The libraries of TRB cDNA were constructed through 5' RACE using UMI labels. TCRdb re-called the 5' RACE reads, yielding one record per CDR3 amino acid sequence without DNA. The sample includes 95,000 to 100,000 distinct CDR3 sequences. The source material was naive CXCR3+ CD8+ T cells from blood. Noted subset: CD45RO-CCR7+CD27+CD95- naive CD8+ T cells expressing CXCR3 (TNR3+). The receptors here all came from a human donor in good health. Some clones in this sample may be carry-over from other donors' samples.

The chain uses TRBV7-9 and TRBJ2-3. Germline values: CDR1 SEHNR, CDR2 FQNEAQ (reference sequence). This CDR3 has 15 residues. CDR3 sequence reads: CASSLPGTGTDTQYF.

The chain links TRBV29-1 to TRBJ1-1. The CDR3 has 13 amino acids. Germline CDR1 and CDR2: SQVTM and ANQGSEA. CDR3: CSVGGVGYTEAFF. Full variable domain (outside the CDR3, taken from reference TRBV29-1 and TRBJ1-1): SAVISQKPSRDICQRGTSLTIQCQVDSQVTMMFWYRQQPGQSLTLIATANQGSEATYESGFVIDKFPISRPNLTFSTLTVSNMSPEDSSIYLCSVGGVGYTEAFFGQGTRLTVV.

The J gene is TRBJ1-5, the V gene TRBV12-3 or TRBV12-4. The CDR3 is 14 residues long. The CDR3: CASSLSGVSQPQHF.

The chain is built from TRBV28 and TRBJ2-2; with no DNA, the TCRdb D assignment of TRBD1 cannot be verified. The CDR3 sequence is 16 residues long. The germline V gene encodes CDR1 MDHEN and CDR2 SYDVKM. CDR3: CASSSSQTGLAGELFF. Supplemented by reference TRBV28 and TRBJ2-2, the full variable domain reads DVKVTQSSRYLVKRTGEKVFLECVQDMDHENMFWYRQDPGLGLRLIYFSYDVKMKEKGDIPEGYSVSREKKERFSLILESASTNQTSMYLCASSSSQTGLAGELFFGEGSRLTVL.

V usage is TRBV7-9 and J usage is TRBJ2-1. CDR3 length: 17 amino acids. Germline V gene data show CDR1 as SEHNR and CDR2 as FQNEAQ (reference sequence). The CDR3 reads CASSPPVVGISYNKQFF. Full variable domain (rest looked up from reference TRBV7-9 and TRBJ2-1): DTGVSQNPRHKITKRGQNVTFRCDPISEHNRLYWYRQTLGQGPEFLTYFQNEAQLEKSRLLSDRFSAERPKGSFSTLEIQRTEQGDSAMYLCASSPPVVGISYNKQFFGPGTRLTVL.

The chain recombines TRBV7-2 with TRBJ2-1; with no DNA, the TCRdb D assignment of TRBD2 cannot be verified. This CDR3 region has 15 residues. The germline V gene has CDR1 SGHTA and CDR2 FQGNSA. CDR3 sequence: CASSMGLAGGNEQFF. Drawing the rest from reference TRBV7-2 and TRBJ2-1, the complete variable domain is GAGVSQSPSNKVTEKGKDVELRCDPISGHTALYWYRQSLGQGLEFLIYFQGNSAPDKSGLPSDRFSAERTGGSVSTLTIQRTQQEDSAVYLCASSMGLAGGNEQFFGPGTRLTVL.

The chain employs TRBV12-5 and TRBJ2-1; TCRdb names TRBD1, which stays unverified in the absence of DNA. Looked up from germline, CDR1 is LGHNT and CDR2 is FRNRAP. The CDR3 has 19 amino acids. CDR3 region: CASGLVVGTGFKYYNEQFF.

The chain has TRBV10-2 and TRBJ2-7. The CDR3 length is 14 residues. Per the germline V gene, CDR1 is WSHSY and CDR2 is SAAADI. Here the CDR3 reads CASWNGVVSYEQYF.

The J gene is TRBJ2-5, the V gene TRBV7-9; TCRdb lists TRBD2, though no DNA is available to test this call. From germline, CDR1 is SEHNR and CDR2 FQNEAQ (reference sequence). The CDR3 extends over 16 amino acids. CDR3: CASSQVLAGAWETQYF.

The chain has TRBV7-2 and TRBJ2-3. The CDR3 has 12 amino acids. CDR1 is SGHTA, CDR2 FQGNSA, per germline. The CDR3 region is CASSLYPDTQHF.

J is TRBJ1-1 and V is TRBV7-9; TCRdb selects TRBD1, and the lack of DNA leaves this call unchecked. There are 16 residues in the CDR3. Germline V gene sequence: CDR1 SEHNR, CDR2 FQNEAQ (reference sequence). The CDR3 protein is CASSLTTGQPNTEAFF.

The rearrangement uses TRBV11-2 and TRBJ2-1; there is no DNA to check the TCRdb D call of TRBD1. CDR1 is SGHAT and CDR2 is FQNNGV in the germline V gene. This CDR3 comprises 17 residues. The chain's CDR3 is CASNFKAGNLPYNEQFF.

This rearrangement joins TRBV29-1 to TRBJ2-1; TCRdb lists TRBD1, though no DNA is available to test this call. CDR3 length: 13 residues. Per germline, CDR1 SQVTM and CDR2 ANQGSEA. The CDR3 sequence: CSLSGTGGNEQFF.

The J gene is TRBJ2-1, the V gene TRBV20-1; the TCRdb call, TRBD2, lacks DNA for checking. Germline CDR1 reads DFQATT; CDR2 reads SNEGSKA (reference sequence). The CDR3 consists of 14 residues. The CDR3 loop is CSARRGEPFDEQFF.

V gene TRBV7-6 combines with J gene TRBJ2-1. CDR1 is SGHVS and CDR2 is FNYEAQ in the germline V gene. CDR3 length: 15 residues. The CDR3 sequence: CASSSTDEAYNEQFF. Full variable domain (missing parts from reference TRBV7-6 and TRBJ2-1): GAGVSQSPRYKVTKRGQDVALRCDPISGHVSLYWYRQALGQGPEFLTYFNYEAQQDKSGLPNDRFSAERPEGSISTLTIQRTEQRDSAMYRCASSSTDEAYNEQFFGPGTRLTVL.

CDR3 loop: CSVLSGATPPSSSYNEQFF. V gene TRBV29-1 combines with J gene TRBJ2-1; without DNA, the TCRdb call of TRBD2 cannot be checked. Germline assignment: CDR1 SQVTM and CDR2 ANQGSEA. The CDR3 totals 19 residues.

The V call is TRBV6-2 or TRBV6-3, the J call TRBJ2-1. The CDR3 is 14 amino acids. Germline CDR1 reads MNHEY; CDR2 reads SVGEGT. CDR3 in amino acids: CASSGTSGNNEQFF.

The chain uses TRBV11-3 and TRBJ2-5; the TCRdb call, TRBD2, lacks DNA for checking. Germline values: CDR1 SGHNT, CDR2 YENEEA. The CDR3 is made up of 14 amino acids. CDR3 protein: CASGLAGGQETQYF.

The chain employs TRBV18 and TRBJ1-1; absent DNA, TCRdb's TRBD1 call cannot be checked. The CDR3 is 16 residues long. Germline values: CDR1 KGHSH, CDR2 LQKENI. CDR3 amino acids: CASSPGQGGVNTEAFF.

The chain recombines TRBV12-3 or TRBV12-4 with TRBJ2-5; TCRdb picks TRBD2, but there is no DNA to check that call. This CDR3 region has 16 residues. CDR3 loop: CASSPPSGGAGETQYF.

CDR3 in amino acids: CASSIFSGHSYEQYF. V and J are TRBV19 and TRBJ2-7; there is no DNA to check the TCRdb D call of TRBD2. This CDR3 has 15 residues. Germline V lookup: CDR1 LNHDA, CDR2 SQIVND (reference sequence).